This T cell receptor (beta chain) was identified in a study of blood T cell repertoires in COVID-19. At the level of the study: From the United States, Italy and Spain came samples of acute and convalescent COVID-19. From T cells, B-cell-depleted T cells, or PBMCs came the material, which was cDNA or gDNA.

Trimming shortened V by 5 bases and J by 7 bases, and 15 bases separated the two germline ends. CDR3 length: 14 residues. Germline V gene lookup returns CDR1 LNHDA and CDR2 SQIVND (reference sequence). Under the authors' procedure: Amplification with reference gene primers provided the estimates of nucleated cell counts. Profiling relied on immunoSEQ multiplex PCR, and the TCRdb table lists in-frame clones only, not all of them. The V and J calls and clone size come from that table; D and trimming were worked out from the DNA. The table records some 50,000 clones, 78% of them present only once. The origin of this receptor is a human donor in a cohort sampled during active COVID-19. This chain joins TRBV19 and TRBJ1-5, with a weak D call TRBD1 (5 bases). The specimen was peripheral blood. DNA of the CDR3: TGTGCCAGTAGTTCGGGGGAGGTGTTCCAGCCCCAGCATTTT. Amino acids: CASSSGEVFQPQHF.